This entry describes one T cell receptor (beta chain). The entry originates in a study of blood T cell repertoires in COVID-19. The CDR3 is 15 amino acids. CDR1 is SGHAT, CDR2 FQDESV, per germline (reference sequence). V was clipped by 5 bases and J by 4 bases; unmatched bases: 4. Profiling relied on immunoSEQ multiplex PCR, and the TCRdb table lists in-frame clones only, not all of them. The top ten clones hold 0.7% to 0.85% of a sample with around 460,000 clones, around nine tenths of them seen once. The clonotype was recovered from a man between 18 and 35 years old with COVID-19, enrolled during active disease. This rearrangement joins TRBV11-1 to TRBJ2-1; 11 bases fit TRBD2. The sequenced material came from peripheral blood. The CDR3: CASSLTSGVYNEQFF. CDR3 DNA sequence: TGTGCCAGCAGCCTGACTAGCGGGGTATACAATGAGCAGTTCTTC.